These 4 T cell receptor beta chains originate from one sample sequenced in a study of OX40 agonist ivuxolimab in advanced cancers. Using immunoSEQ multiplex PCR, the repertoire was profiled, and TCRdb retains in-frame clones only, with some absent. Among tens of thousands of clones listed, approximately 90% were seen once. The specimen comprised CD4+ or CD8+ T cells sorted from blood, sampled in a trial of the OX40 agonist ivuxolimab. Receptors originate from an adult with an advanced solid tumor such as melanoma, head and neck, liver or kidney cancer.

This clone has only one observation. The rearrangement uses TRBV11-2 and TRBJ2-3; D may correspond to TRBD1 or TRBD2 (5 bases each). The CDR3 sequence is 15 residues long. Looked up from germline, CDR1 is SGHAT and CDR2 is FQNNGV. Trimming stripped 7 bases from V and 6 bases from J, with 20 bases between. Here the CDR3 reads CASTKGRPNEDTQYF. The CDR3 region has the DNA TGTGCCAGCACTAAGGGACGCCCGAACGAGGATACGCAGTATTTT.

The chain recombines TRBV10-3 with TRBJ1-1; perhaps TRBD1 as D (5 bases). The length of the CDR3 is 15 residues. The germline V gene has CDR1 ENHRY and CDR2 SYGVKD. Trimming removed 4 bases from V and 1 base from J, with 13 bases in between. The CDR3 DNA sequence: TGTGCCATCAGTGCTCAGGGTATTGGGAACACTGAAGCTTTCTTT. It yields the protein CAISAQGIGNTEAFF.

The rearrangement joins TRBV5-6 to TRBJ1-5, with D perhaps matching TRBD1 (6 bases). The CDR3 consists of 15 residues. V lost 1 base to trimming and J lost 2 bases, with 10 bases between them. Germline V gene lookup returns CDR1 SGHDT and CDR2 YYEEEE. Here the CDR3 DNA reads TGTGCCAGCAGCTTGTGGGGGGCTGGCAATCAGCCCCAGCATTTT. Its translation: CASSLWGAGNQPQHF.

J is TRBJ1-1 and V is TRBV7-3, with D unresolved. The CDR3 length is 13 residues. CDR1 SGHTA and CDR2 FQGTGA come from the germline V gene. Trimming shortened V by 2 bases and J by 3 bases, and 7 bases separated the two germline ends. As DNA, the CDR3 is TGTGCCAGCAGCTTATGGTCGGACACTGAAGCTTTCTTT. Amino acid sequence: CASSLWSDTEAFF.